This T cell receptor (beta chain) was sequenced in a study of graft-versus-host responses after intestinal transplantation listed by TCRdb under 2021. Turning to the overall study: The transplants that recipients got were multivisceral, liver-intestinal, or isolated intestinal. Samples from three later patients were sequenced in-house on an Illumina MiSeq with MiXCR processing rather than by the commercial service. Graft-versus-host and host-versus-graft alloreactive T cell clones were tracked in the graft, circulation and bone marrow after intestinal transplantation using bulk TCR-beta CDR3 sequencing. A peak of at least 4% donor T cells among recipient peripheral blood mononuclear cells was the definition used for donor T cell macrochimerism. To identify alloreactive clones, pre-transplant mixed lymphocyte reaction products were sequenced and compared with unstimulated pre-transplant donor and recipient T cells. Anti-thymocyte globulin induction was given to all recipients, followed by maintenance tacrolimus and steroids for approximately three years. A cohort of 20 to 25 intestinal transplant recipients, including one retransplant, was enrolled, and 3 patients lacking pretransplant specimens were excluded. Results and caveats for the whole study, not just this receptor: In patients with donor T cell macrochimerism, the allografts had high GvH to HvG T cell clonal ratios. GvH clones were detected in recipient bone marrow, and some appeared earlier in ileal mucosa or blood, consistent with an intestinal mucosal origin. Peak levels of circulating GvH clones were associated with declines in HvG clones early after transplant. The relatively low number and heterogeneity of intestinal transplant patients limited the conclusions.

On this clone: The specificity of this receptor is unknown. One base away there is no much larger clone; base qualities are not given.

Blood samples were collected up to 4 times in the first month after transplant and then at least monthly when available. Receptor amplification or capture employed the immunoSEQ multiplex PCR assay. Adaptive Biotechnologies carried out high-throughput TCR-beta CDR3 sequencing of genomic DNA for most patients. In the original analysis: Adaptive's ImmunoSEQ software supplied the TCR sequencing data for 18 patients, while MiXCR and VDJtools were used to process three other patients. CDR3 nucleotide sequences shared by donor and recipient were removed because the origin of these sequences could not be assigned. At least 2-fold expansion over unstimulated cells and a minimum CFSE-low frequency of 0.002% (template counts) or 0.001% (read counts) were required for clones to be classified as alloreactive. Mappable clones were those detected in sequenced pre-transplant spleen, lymph node, or MLR CFSE-low populations of the donor or recipient. The cumulative frequency of alloreactive clones was calculated as a percentage of all sequences, weighted by copy number. What TCRdb holds here is the immuneACCESS table cut down to in-frame rearrangements. Part of the clones is not present; checked against another copy, under half of the missing clones reflect an unresolved V gene, and the others are unexplained. D and trimming were read from the DNA, whereas the V and J calls and clone size are those reported in that table. This sample lists 74,000 or so clones; around 92% were detected once. 0.65% to 0.75% of the sample goes to the ten largest clones.

CDR1 SGHDN and CDR2 FVKESK are derived from the germline V gene. There are 15 amino acids in the CDR3, from cysteine to phenylalanine inclusive. Of the read, only the CDR3 DNA is kept; its 45 bases are in frame from base 1. Compared with germline, V lacks 4 bases and J lacks 7 bases; bases without a gene match: 10. The chain is encoded by TRBV14 joined to TRBJ1-2, and 9 junctional nucleotides match TRBD1. This clonotype originated in a human patient who received an intestinal transplant, so some T cells may come from the graft donor. Source: PBMCs, taken 98 days after intestinal transplantation. The DNA is TGTGCCAGCAGCCGGAAGGACAGGGGTGTTGGTGGCTACACCTTC. This translates into CASSRKDRGVGGYTF.